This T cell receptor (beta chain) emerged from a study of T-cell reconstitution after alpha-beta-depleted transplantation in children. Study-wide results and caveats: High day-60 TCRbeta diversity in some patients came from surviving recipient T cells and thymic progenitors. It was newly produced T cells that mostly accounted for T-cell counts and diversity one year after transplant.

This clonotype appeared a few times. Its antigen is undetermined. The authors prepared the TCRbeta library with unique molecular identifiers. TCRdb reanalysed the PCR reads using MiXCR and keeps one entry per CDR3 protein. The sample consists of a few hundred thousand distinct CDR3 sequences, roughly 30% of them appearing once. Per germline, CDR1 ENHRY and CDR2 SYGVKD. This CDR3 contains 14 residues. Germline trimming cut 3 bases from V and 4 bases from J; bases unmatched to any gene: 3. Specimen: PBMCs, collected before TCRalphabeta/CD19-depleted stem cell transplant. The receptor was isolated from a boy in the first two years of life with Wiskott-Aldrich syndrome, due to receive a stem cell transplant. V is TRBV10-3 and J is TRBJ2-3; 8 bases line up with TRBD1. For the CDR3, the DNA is TGTGCCATCAGTGATGACAGGGGTCCAGATACGCAGTATTTT. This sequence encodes CAISDDRGPDTQYF.